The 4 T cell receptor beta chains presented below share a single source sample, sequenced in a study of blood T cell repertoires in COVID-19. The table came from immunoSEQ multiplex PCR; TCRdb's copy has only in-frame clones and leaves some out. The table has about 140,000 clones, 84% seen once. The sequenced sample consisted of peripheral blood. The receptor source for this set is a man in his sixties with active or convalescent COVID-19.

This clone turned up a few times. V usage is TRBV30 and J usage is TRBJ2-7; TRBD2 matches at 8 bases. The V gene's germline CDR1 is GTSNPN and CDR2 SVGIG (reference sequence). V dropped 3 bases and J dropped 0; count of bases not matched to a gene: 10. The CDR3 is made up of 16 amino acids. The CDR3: CAWRGTSSFLSYEQYF. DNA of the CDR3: TGTGCCTGGAGGGGGACTAGTTCGTTCCTCTCCTACGAGCAGTACTTC.

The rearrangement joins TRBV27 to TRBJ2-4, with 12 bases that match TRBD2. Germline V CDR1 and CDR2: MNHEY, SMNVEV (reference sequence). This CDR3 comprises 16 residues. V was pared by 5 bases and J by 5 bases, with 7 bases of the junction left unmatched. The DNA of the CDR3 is TGTGCCAGCAGTCACCGACTAGCGGGAGATGAAAACATTCAGTACTTC. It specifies CASSHRLAGDENIQYF.

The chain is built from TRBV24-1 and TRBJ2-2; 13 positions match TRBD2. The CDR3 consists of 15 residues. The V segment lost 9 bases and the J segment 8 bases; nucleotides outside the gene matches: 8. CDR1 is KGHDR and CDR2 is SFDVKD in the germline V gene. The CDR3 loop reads CATAGLAGRAGELFF. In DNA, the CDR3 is TGTGCCACCGCGGGACTAGCGGGACGGGCTGGGGAGCTGTTTTTT.

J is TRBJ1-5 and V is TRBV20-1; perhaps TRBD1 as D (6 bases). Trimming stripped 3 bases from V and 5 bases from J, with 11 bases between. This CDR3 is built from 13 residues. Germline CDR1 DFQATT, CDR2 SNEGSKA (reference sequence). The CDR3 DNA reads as TGCAGTGCTAGTCGGGACACCGATCAGCCCCAGCATTTT. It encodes CSASRDTDQPQHF.